The entry below gives a single T cell receptor beta chain sequence along with its context. This entry comes from a study of shared clonotypes between healthy human individuals. CD8 cells classed as naive were CD45RO-negative and positively selected for CCR7, excluding terminally differentiated effector memory CD45RA+ cells. Donors, healthy HIV-negative adults, lacked recent acute infections or vaccinations. Some clones are missing from TCRdb's copy, which holds only in-frame ones; the method was immunoSEQ multiplex PCR. The sample carries roughly 850,000 clones, 95% to 97% recorded once. Germline V gene data show CDR1 as SGHVS and CDR2 as FNYEAQ. The CDR3 is 15 residues long. The V gene end was trimmed by 3 bases and the J gene end by 4 bases; junction bases not matched to a gene: 7.

The genes are TRBV7-6 and TRBJ2-3; 7 bases agree with TRBD1. Sequencing was done on a sample of naive CD8+ T cells sorted from blood. The sequence was collected from a man aged 25-45 years in good health. The CDR3 region is CASSFSGGVPDTQYF. The CDR3 DNA sequence: TGTGCCAGCAGCTTTTCAGGGGGAGTTCCAGATACGCAGTATTTT.